This passage covers 17 T cell receptor beta chains from one sample sequenced in a study of blood T cell repertoires in COVID-19. The data were produced by immunoSEQ multiplex PCR, yet TCRdb's version contains in-frame clones alone and is incomplete. This sample carries 100,000 to 150,000 clones, over 75% of them seen once, and the ten largest clones take approximately 8%. Sequencing was carried out using peripheral blood. Receptors originate from a man aged 50 to 59 with acute or convalescent COVID-19.

J is TRBJ1-1 and V is TRBV15; 8 nucleotides match TRBD1. Germline V CDR1 and CDR2: LNHNV, YYDKDF (reference sequence). J gave up 0 bases and V 0 bases, and 9 bases lay outside the gene matches. The CDR3 extends over 18 amino acids. Written as DNA, the CDR3 is TGTGCCACCAGCAGAGATCTGTCAAGGGGACAGGTGAACACTGAAGCTTTCTTT. This sequence encodes CATSRDLSRGQVNTEAFF.

The V and J genes are TRBV18 and TRBJ2-2; D gene ambiguous. The V end lost 3 bases, the J end lost 5 bases, and 13 bases lay between the germline ends. The CDR3 loop spans 15 amino acids. Germline CDR1 and CDR2: KGHSH and LQKENI. In DNA, the CDR3 is TGTGCCAGCTCACCGGCACCCTTAAAAACCGGGGAGCTGTTTTTT. As protein: CASSPAPLKTGELFF.

This rearrangement joins TRBV3-1 (or the pseudogene TRBV3-2) to TRBJ2-3; 8 positions agree with TRBD1. This CDR3 spans 13 amino acids. V gave up 4 bases and J gave up 6 bases; unmatched junction bases: 3. Germline CDR1 reads LGHDT; CDR2 reads YNNKEL (reference sequence). The CDR3 is CASSPQGADTQYF. In DNA, the CDR3 is TGTGCCAGCAGCCCCCAGGGGGCCGATACGCAGTATTTT.

The chain employs TRBV30 and TRBJ2-5; D uncertain. V lost 0 bases and J lost 5, with 13 bases in between. CDR1 GTSNPN and CDR2 SVGIG come from the germline V gene (reference sequence). This CDR3 has 14 amino acids. CDR3 protein: CAWSVPGPPETQYF. The CDR3 DNA follows: TGTGCCTGGAGTGTACCTGGGCCCCCCGAGACCCAGTACTTC.

This chain joins TRBV24-1 and TRBJ2-1; the D is unclear. The CDR3 sequence is 15 residues long. Looked up from germline, CDR1 is KGHDR and CDR2 is SFDVKD. With 2 bases removed from V and 3 bases from J, the gap between germline ends came to 10 bases. CDR3 nucleotide sequence: TGTGCCACCAGTGATTCAGGCGTAGACTACAATGAGCAGTTCTTC. Protein sequence: CATSDSGVDYNEQFF.

V gene TRBV19 combines with J gene TRBJ2-1; 9 positions match TRBD2. Germline loops: CDR1 LNHDA, CDR2 SQIVND (reference sequence). The V and J ends lost 2 bases and 7 bases, in that order; junction bases with no gene match: 6. The CDR3 has 15 residues. CDR3 sequence: CASSILAGGRNEQFF. The CDR3 DNA follows: TGTGCCAGTAGTATACTGGCGGGAGGGAGGAATGAGCAGTTCTTC.

V and J are TRBV7-2 and TRBJ2-1; TRBD1 aligns across 10 bases. J was trimmed by 7 bases and V by 4 bases; bases with no gene match: 7. CDR3 length: 15 amino acids. The germline gives CDR1 SGHTA, CDR2 FQGNSA. CDR3 bases: TGTGCCAGCAGCTCGGCCGGGACAGGGGTGAATGAGCAGTTCTTC. It translates to CASSSAGTGVNEQFF.

The gene calls are TRBV3-1 (or the pseudogene TRBV3-2) and TRBJ2-3; the match to TRBD2 covers 11 bases. Germline CDR1 is LGHDT and CDR2 is YNNKEL (reference sequence). CDR3 length: 17 residues. J gave up 2 bases and V 4 bases, and 8 bases lay outside the gene matches. CDR3 in DNA: TGTGCCAGCAGCCGACTAGGACTAGCGGGTATCACAGATACGCAGTATTTT. Its translation: CASSRLGLAGITDTQYF.

This chain uses TRBV2 with TRBJ2-7; TRBD1 agrees at 8 bases. Germline V gene sequence: CDR1 SNHLY, CDR2 FYNNEI. CDR3 length equals 13 residues. With 9 bases clipped from V and 2 bases from J, the junction kept 6 bases outside the gene matches. CDR3 residues: CASARDRTYEQYF. CDR3 coding DNA: TGTGCCAGTGCAAGGGACAGGACCTACGAGCAGTACTTC.

The V call is TRBV7-2, the J call TRBJ2-6, with 7 bases that match TRBD1. The length of the CDR3 is 18 residues. Germline-derived CDR1 and CDR2 are SGHTA and FQGNSA. The J segment lost 0 bases and the V segment lost 4 bases, leaving 9 bases of the junction unmatched. The CDR3 DNA reads TGTGCCAGCAGCTGGCCGACAGGGATGGCCTCTGGGGCCAACGTCCTGACTTTC. Protein product: CASSWPTGMASGANVLTF.

This clone came up once. The genes are TRBV19 and TRBJ2-1; D perhaps matches TRBD2 (6 bases). CDR1 is LNHDA and CDR2 is SQIVND in the germline V gene (reference sequence). V lost 4 bases and J 4 bases, leaving 11 bases between the germline ends. The CDR3 covers 14 residues. The CDR3 DNA reads as TGTGCCAGTAGTAAGCAGGGAGGATACAATGAGCAGTTCTTC. This gives the protein CASSKQGGYNEQFF.

The V and J genes are TRBV5-4 and TRBJ1-1; the D gene is possibly TRBD1 (6 bases). Trimming took 4 bases from V and 7 from J, leaving 14 bases between them. Germline CDR1 is SGHNT and CDR2 is YYREEE (reference sequence). The CDR3 consists of 13 residues. The CDR3 nucleotides read TGTGCCAGCAGCACCCTGGACAGTCATGAAGCTTTCTTT. This translates into CASSTLDSHEAFF.

This clone was picked up a small number of times. The chain combines TRBV7-9 with TRBJ2-1; a possible D gene is TRBD2 (5 bases). V lost 2 bases and J lost 6, with 8 bases in between. CDR3 length equals 13 residues. Germline CDR1 reads SEHNR; CDR2 reads FQNEAQ (reference sequence). The CDR3, as DNA: TGTGCCAGCAGCTTAAACCGGGGCAATGAGCAGTTCTTC. Protein product: CASSLNRGNEQFF.

The chain combines TRBV5-4 with TRBJ1-1; 8 bases line up with TRBD1. Germline values: CDR1 SGHNT, CDR2 YYREEE (reference sequence). The ends lost 4 bases at V and 5 bases at J; junction bases unmatched: 13. The CDR3 is 16 residues long. CDR3 sequence reads: CASSPPALRQGTEAFF. The CDR3 DNA follows: TGTGCCAGCAGCCCACCAGCCCTGCGACAGGGGACTGAAGCTTTCTTT.

The genes are TRBV3-1 (or the pseudogene TRBV3-2) and TRBJ2-3; possibly TRBD2 for D (5 bases). The V gene lost 11 bases and the J gene lost 1 base, with 13 bases spanning the gap. The CDR3 length is 13 residues. Germline assignment: CDR1 LGHDT and CDR2 YNNKEL (reference sequence). The CDR3 DNA is TGTGCCTGTGGCCGTAGCGGCACAGATACGCAGTATTTT. Encoded protein: CACGRSGTDTQYF.

The chain is built from TRBV5-1 and TRBJ2-1; D might be TRBD2 (6 bases). CDR3 length equals 15 residues. The ends were cut back, 0 bases at V and 4 bases at J, with 11 bases in the middle. From germline, CDR1 is SGHRS and CDR2 YFSETQ. CDR3 protein: CASSLEAGLYNEQFF. DNA of the CDR3: TGCGCCAGCAGCTTGGAGGCGGGGTTATACAATGAGCAGTTCTTC.

The rearrangement joins TRBV9 to TRBJ2-1; TRBD1 agrees at 9 bases. Germline V gene sequence: CDR1 SGDLS, CDR2 YYNGEE. The ends lost 0 bases at V and 5 bases at J; junction bases unmatched: 6. The CDR3 totals 16 residues. The CDR3 protein is CASSVEGTGRNNEQFF. The CDR3 DNA reads as TGTGCCAGCAGCGTAGAAGGGACAGGGAGGAACAATGAGCAGTTCTTC.